This TCR beta chain emerged from a study of identical twins (dated by TCRdb to 2016 to 2017). Some background on the complete study: The study deep-sequenced TCR alpha and beta repertoires from monozygotic twins, unrelated adults of various ages and cord blood to test whether fetal clonotypes persist. To rule out contamination, the twin experiments were replicated at different times with different library preparation protocols. The paper's findings and limits, for the study overall: Because the same donors could not be followed over many years, the conclusions relied on cross-sectional statistical analysis. Abundant cord blood beta clonotypes carried fewer insertions; young adult naive repertoires showed a weaker similar trend, while memory repertoires showed none. Excess twin sharing in beta out-of-frame sequences was weaker because fewer shared sequences lowered the signal-to-noise ratio. Invariant T cells such as MAIT and iNKT could partly confound zero-insertion analyses, although diverse VJ usage argued against such confounding for most clonotypes. In monozygotic twins, recombination models systematically underestimated out-of-frame TCR alpha sharing, but the models matched the sharing seen between unrelated individuals. Compared with coincidental sharing between unrelated individuals, an excess of low generation-probability sequences was observed among out-of-frame TCR alpha sequences shared between twins.

The CDR3 covers 14 residues, taking in both the cysteine and the phenylalanine. Of all the DNA, just the CDR3 is kept, 42 bases in frame from base 1. V is trimmed back by 6 bases and J by 2 bases, and the junction contains 6 bases that no gene match accounts for. The library was built by means of 5' RACE. TCRdb lists the instrument as Illumina HiSeq 2000. A universal primer binding site was added through template switching, and the final cDNA carried a unique molecular identifier so that TCR cDNA molecules could be counted accurately. Specific primers in the conserved constant-segment region were used to synthesize first-strand cDNA for the TCR alpha and beta chains. To control for contamination, each cDNA library was double barcoded with a SMART-Mk sample barcode plus Illumina barcodes. Two successive PCR steps introduced TruSeq adapter sequences along with Illumina sample barcodes. Sequencing of the TCR alpha and beta cDNA libraries was done on the Illumina HiSeq platform using custom primers. As for the authors' bioinformatics: Raw reads were processed with MiGEC to extract unique molecular identifiers, and MiXCR was used to determine CDR3 positions. For each individual, recombination models were inferred using an EM algorithm with the repgenHMM and IGoR tools. Shared clonotype analysis was performed with the tcR package in R, normalizing sharing by the product of cloneset sizes. To study raw recombination free of thymic and clonal selection effects, out-of-frame nonproductive sequences were analyzed. The public reads were reprocessed in TCRdb via fastp at Q25 and MiXCR, keeping in-frame beta chains. Entries are consolidated by CDR3 protein sequence, retaining the most common genes and DNA. In this record, the V and J calls reflect TCRdb's handling and not the investigators' own analysis. The sample profile shows 240,000 or so distinct CDR3 sequences; more than 9% of them were found once. 10% of the sample lies in the top ten.

Only healthy Caucasian donors were included. Miltenyi CD45RO+ enrichment and human naive T-cell isolation kits were used to isolate memory (CD45RO+) and naive T cells from PBMC. This clonotype was seen ten or more times. Its specific antigen is unknown. No clone much larger than this one lies a single base away; base qualities are absent. The sample was memory T cells sorted from blood. The sample's cell subset or site, from its label and the paper: CD45RO+ enriched T cells. This sequence originates from a man over 45 in good health. The rearrangement combines TRBV12-3 or TRBV12-4 with TRBJ1-1; 7 bases in the junction line up with TRBD1. The sequenced DNA is TGTGCCAGCAGCGACAGGGCTGGAAACACTGAAGCTTTCTTT. This gives the protein CASSDRAGNTEAFF.